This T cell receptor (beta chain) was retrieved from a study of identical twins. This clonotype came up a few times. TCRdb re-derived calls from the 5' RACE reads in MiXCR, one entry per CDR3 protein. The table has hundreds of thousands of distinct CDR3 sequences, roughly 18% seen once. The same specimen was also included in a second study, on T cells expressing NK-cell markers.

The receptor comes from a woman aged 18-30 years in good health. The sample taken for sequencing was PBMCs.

CDR3 nucleotides: TGTGCCAGCAGCTTGGGCAGGGGGCAGAACGAGCAGTACTTC. Translation gives CASSLGRGQNEQYF. V is TRBV13 and J is TRBJ2-7, with 8 bases identical to TRBD1. Per the germline V gene, CDR1 is PRHDT and CDR2 is FYEKMQ (reference sequence). This CDR3 has 14 residues. The ends lost 3 bases at V and 5 bases at J; junction bases unmatched: 6.